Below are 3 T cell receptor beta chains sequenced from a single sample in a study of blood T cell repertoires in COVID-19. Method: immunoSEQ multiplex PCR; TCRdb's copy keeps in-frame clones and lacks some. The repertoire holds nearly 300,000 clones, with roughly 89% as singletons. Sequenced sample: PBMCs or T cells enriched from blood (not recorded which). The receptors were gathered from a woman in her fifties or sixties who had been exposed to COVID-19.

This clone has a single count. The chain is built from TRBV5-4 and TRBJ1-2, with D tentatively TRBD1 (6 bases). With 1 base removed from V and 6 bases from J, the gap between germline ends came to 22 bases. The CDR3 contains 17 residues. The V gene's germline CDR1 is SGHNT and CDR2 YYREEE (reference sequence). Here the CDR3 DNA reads TGTGCCAGCAGCTTGCCTGGGGGCCAGGGGTACCACGATGGCTACACCTTC. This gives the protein CASSLPGGQGYHDGYTF.

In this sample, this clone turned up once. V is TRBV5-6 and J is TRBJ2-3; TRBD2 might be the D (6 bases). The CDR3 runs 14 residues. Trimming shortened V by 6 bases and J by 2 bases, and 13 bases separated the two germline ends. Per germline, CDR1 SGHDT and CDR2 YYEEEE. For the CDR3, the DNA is TGTGCCAGCACCTCGGGGGTCTACACAGATACGCAGTATTTT. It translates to CASTSGVYTDTQYF.

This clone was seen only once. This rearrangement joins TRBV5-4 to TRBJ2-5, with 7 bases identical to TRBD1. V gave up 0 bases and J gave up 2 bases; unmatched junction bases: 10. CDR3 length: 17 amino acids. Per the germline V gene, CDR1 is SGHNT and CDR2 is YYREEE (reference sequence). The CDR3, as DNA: TGTGCCAGCAGCTTGGATCAACCAGGGACAGCGCAAGAGACCCAGTACTTC. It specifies CASSLDQPGTAQETQYF.